One and the same sample provided the 2 T cell receptor beta chains below, sequenced in a study of cytomegalovirus exposure and HLA in healthy donors (dated by TCRdb to about 2017). Library creation used the immunoSEQ multiplex PCR assay. TCRdb holds this immuneACCESS table with in-frame rearrangements only. Some clones are missing; in checked studies, unresolved V genes explain under half, and the rest has no known cause. Counted in this sample were about 140,000 clones; approximately 84% of them appeared once. Jointly, the top ten make up over 1.1% of the sample. Sequencing used PBMCs. The receptor set was obtained from a young woman in good health and CMV-seronegative.

This chain uses TRBV7-9 with TRBJ1-4; D is ambiguous. This CDR3 is built from 14 residues. V gave up 1 base and J gave up 4 bases, with 7 bases separating them. The germline V gene has CDR1 SEHNR and CDR2 FQNEAQ (reference sequence). The CDR3: CASSLDGFNEKLFF. CDR3 nucleotides: TGTGCCAGCAGCTTAGACGGGTTTAATGAAAAACTGTTTTTT.

The CDR3 bases are TGTGCCAGTAGCGACCCCGGGACTACCTACTCTGGGGCCAACGTCCTGACTTTC. As protein: CASSDPGTTYSGANVLTF. The rearrangement uses TRBV19 and TRBJ2-6, with TRBD2 matching over 7 bases. There are 18 residues in the CDR3. Germline V gene lookup returns CDR1 LNHDA and CDR2 SQIVND (reference sequence). V lost 6 bases and J lost 0; bases outside the gene matches: 11.